These 29 T cell receptor beta chains were all obtained from the same sample, sequenced in a study of blood T cell repertoires in COVID-19. Generated by immunoSEQ multiplex PCR, the TCRdb table keeps only in-frame clones and is missing some. The sample has nearly 300,000 clones, around nine tenths seen once. The sequenced sample was PBMCs or T cells enriched from blood (not recorded which). All receptors derive from a woman in her forties or fifties who had been exposed to COVID-19.

V and J are TRBV25-1 and TRBJ1-6; a possible D gene is TRBD1 (5 bases). Germline CDR1 and CDR2: MGHDK and SYGVNS. V lost 3 bases to trimming and J lost 10 bases, with 13 bases between them. The length of the CDR3 is 14 residues. The CDR3 spells CASSDAGLGSPLHF. The CDR3 region has the DNA TGTGCCAGCAGTGATGCAGGGTTGGGATCACCCCTCCACTTT.

This rearrangement joins TRBV11-2 to TRBJ2-1; the D gene is possibly TRBD2 (6 bases). CDR1 SGHAT and CDR2 FQNNGV come from the germline V gene. Trimming took off 1 base at V and 4 bases at J, with 8 bases between the two ends. This CDR3 spans 14 amino acids. The CDR3 loop reads CASSLGGGYNEQFF. CDR3 nucleotides: TGTGCCAGCAGCTTAGGCGGAGGGTACAATGAGCAGTTCTTC.

V gene TRBV5-6 combines with J gene TRBJ2-2, with D perhaps TRBD1 (6 bases). The germline V and J ends were trimmed by 0 bases and 6 bases, with 12 bases remaining between them. The CDR3 spans 15 residues. Germline V gene data show CDR1 as SGHDT and CDR2 as YYEEEE. CDR3 region: CASSLGGRGAGELFF. Here the CDR3 DNA reads TGTGCCAGCAGCTTGGGGGGCAGGGGAGCCGGGGAGCTGTTTTTT.

The chain has TRBV19 and TRBJ1-1, with a possible D match to TRBD1 (6 bases). CDR1 is LNHDA, CDR2 SQIVND, per germline (reference sequence). The V end lost 5 bases, the J end lost 1 base, and 11 bases lay between the germline ends. CDR3 size: 14 residues. The CDR3 nucleotides are TGTGCCAGTAGTGTAGGACAGAGGAACACTGAAGCTTTCTTT. It codes for CASSVGQRNTEAFF.

The V call is TRBV6-5, the J call TRBJ2-2, with 9 bases identical to TRBD1. V trimming: 6 bases; J trimming: 2 bases; junction bases outside the gene matches: 4. Germline CDR1 is MNHEY and CDR2 is SVGAGI. The CDR3 runs to 15 residues. The CDR3 is CASRHTGGNTGELFF. The CDR3 coding sequence is TGTGCCAGCAGGCACACAGGGGGCAACACCGGGGAGCTGTTTTTT.

The chain has TRBV28 and TRBJ2-1; TRBD1 agrees at 9 bases. The ends lost 5 bases at V and 2 bases at J; junction bases unmatched: 4. CDR3 length equals 15 residues. Germline CDR1 reads MDHEN; CDR2 reads SYDVKM. The CDR3 loop reads CASSRQGGPYNEQFF. The CDR3 region has the DNA TGTGCCAGCAGTCGACAGGGGGGACCCTACAATGAGCAGTTCTTC.

The chain has TRBV30 and TRBJ1-4; 8 bases align to TRBD1. Unmatched junction bases numbered 5, after V lost 8 bases and J lost 0 bases. This CDR3 has 14 residues. Germline CDR1 and CDR2: GTSNPN and SVGIG (reference sequence). The CDR3, as DNA: TGTGCCCGTGAGACAGGGGCAACTAATGAAAAACTGTTTTTT. The encoded protein is CARETGATNEKLFF.

The V and J genes are TRBV28 and TRBJ2-7, with D uncertain. CDR1 and CDR2 (germline): MDHEN, SYDVKM. Trimming shortened V by 6 bases and J by 3 bases, and 6 bases separated the two germline ends. The CDR3 loop spans 11 amino acids. The CDR3 here is CASSGDYEQYF. The CDR3 DNA reads TGTGCCAGCAGCGGAGACTACGAGCAGTACTTC.

The chain has TRBV19 and TRBJ1-5, with a possible D match to TRBD1 (6 bases). CDR1 is LNHDA, CDR2 SQIVND, per germline (reference sequence). The CDR3 loop spans 15 amino acids. V dropped 10 bases and J dropped 1 base, with 17 bases sitting between them. The CDR3 reads CATSPRGGSNQPQHF. The CDR3 DNA sequence: TGTGCCACCTCCCCGAGGGGGGGGAGCAATCAGCCCCAGCATTTT.

The chain is built from TRBV19 and TRBJ1-5; 12 bases are a match to TRBD1. V was pared by 5 bases and J by 3 bases, with 2 bases of the junction left unmatched. The CDR3 sequence is 15 residues long. Germline-derived CDR1 and CDR2 are LNHDA and SQIVND (reference sequence). CDR3 loop: CASSGTGGVNQPQHF. In DNA, the CDR3 is TGTGCCAGTAGTGGGACAGGGGGCGTCAATCAGCCCCAGCATTTT. The complete variable domain, with remaining parts taken from reference TRBV19 and TRBJ1-5, reads DGGITQSPKYLFRKEGQNVTLSCEQNLNHDAMYWYRQDPGQGLRLIYYSQIVNDFQKGDIAEGYSVSREKKESFPLTVTSAQKNPTAFYLCASSGTGGVNQPQHFGDGTRLSIL.

Points on this clone: This same CDR3 is encoded by further DNA sequences in the sample. This chain joins TRBV2 and TRBJ1-4; D might be TRBD1 (5 bases). Trimming stripped 3 bases from V and 0 bases from J, with 8 bases between. The CDR3 has 15 amino acids. Germline V gene data show CDR1 as SNHLY and CDR2 as FYNNEI. CDR3 coding DNA: TGTGCCAGCAGTGACAGGGTGACAACTAATGAAAAACTGTTTTTT. It yields the protein CASSDRVTTNEKLFF.

This clone turned up a few times. The chain recombines TRBV3-1 (or the pseudogene TRBV3-2) with TRBJ2-1; D gene unclear. The CDR3 extends over 19 amino acids. Trimming took 11 bases from V and 2 from J, leaving 31 bases between them. Germline V lookup: CDR1 LGHDT, CDR2 YNNKEL (reference sequence). CDR3 sequence reads: CARPPLIANPQTTYNEQFF. The CDR3 DNA sequence: TGTGCCCGACCCCCTCTGATTGCAAACCCCCAAACTACCTACAATGAGCAGTTCTTC.

This chain connects TRBV18 to TRBJ1-1, with 7 bases lining up with TRBD1. V was pared by 4 bases and J by 5 bases, with 7 bases of the junction left unmatched. The germline V gene has CDR1 KGHSH and CDR2 LQKENI. The CDR3 sequence is 14 residues long. As DNA, the CDR3 is TGTGCCAGCTCACACTCACAGGGGAGGACTGAAGCTTTCTTT. This codes for CASSHSQGRTEAFF.

The genes are TRBV28 and TRBJ2-7, with 10 positions matching TRBD1. The germline gives CDR1 MDHEN, CDR2 SYDVKM. V gave up 5 bases and J gave up 3 bases; unmatched junction bases: 1. The CDR3 covers 13 residues. The CDR3 sequence: CASSRTGGYEQYF. The CDR3 bases are TGTGCCAGCAGTCGGACAGGGGGCTACGAGCAGTACTTC. Variable domain in full (rest from reference TRBV28 and TRBJ2-7): DVKVTQSSRYLVKRTGEKVFLECVQDMDHENMFWYRQDPGLGLRLIYFSYDVKMKEKGDIPEGYSVSREKKERFSLILESASTNQTSMYLCASSRTGGYEQYFGPGTRLTVT.

V usage is TRBV4-2 and J usage is TRBJ2-5; a weak D match, TRBD2 (5 bases). Germline CDR1 reads LGHNA; CDR2 reads YNFKEQ. There are 14 residues in the CDR3. V was shortened by 3 bases and J by 3 bases, with 11 bases between the two germline ends. Here the CDR3 reads CASSQEAGKETQYF. CDR3 nucleotides: TGTGCCAGCAGCCAGGAGGCTGGGAAAGAGACCCAGTACTTC.

This sequence joins TRBV7-9 and TRBJ1-1; 9 bases agree with TRBD1. In germline, CDR1 is SEHNR, CDR2 FQNEAQ (reference sequence). CDR3 length: 13 amino acids. Trimming cost V 5 bases and J 6 bases; bases outside gene matches: 4. The CDR3 nucleotides read TGTGCCAGCAGCATGGGACAGGGCGCTGAAGCTTTCTTT. It yields the protein CASSMGQGAEAFF.

This rearrangement joins TRBV25-1 to TRBJ1-4, with D unresolved. Trimming took off 1 base at V and 6 bases at J, with 15 bases between the two ends. The CDR3 runs to 16 residues. In germline, CDR1 is MGHDK, CDR2 SYGVNS. Here the CDR3 DNA reads TGTGCCAGCAGTGAATCATACATTGGTCGTCATGAAAAACTGTTTTTT. It is translated as CASSESYIGRHEKLFF.

The CDR3, as DNA: TGTGCCAGTAGAGACAGGGGTTCGGTGACCTACAATGAGCAGTTCTTC. Translating gives CASRDRGSVTYNEQFF. This chain joins TRBV19 and TRBJ2-1, with TRBD1 identical over 8 bases. The germline V gene encodes CDR1 LNHDA and CDR2 SQIVND (reference sequence). After removal of 6 bases from V and 2 bases from J, the junction contained 9 bases not matched to a gene. CDR3 length equals 16 residues.

This clone was seen once. This chain connects TRBV4-1 to TRBJ1-2; D not resolved. Germline V gene sequence: CDR1 MGHRA, CDR2 YSYEKL. Trimming pared 0 bases from V and 5 bases from J, leaving 13 bases between. This CDR3 is 15 amino acids long. CDR3 sequence reads: CASSQEARGEYGYTF. CDR3 nucleotide sequence: TGCGCCAGCAGCCAAGAAGCTCGGGGTGAATATGGCTACACCTTC.

This chain links TRBV5-1 with TRBJ2-1, with a weak D call TRBD1 (6 bases). Germline loops: CDR1 SGHRS, CDR2 YFSETQ. Trimming took off 0 bases at V and 9 bases at J, with 16 bases between the two ends. The CDR3 contains 15 residues. The CDR3 sequence: CASSLDGTLGPEQFF. In DNA, the CDR3 is TGCGCCAGCAGCTTGGATGGGACACTTGGTCCTGAGCAGTTCTTC.

The V call is TRBV24-1, the J call TRBJ1-5; D is possibly TRBD1 (5 bases). Germline assignment: CDR1 KGHDR and CDR2 SFDVKD. The CDR3 consists of 15 residues. V was shortened by 0 bases and J by 5 bases, with 10 bases between the two germline ends. This chain's CDR3 is CATSDLGGGDQPQHF. In nucleotides, the CDR3 is TGTGCCACCAGTGATTTGGGTGGGGGGGATCAGCCCCAGCATTTT.

This clone was detected only a few times. The chain joins TRBV6-1 to TRBJ1-3; 8 nucleotides match TRBD1. The J segment lost 2 bases and the V segment lost 0 bases, leaving 0 bases of the junction unmatched. Germline CDR1 is MNHNS and CDR2 is SASEGT. CDR3 length: 15 amino acids. CDR3 protein: CASSEARGPGNTIYF. The CDR3 DNA follows: TGTGCCAGCAGTGAAGCCAGGGGGCCTGGAAACACCATATATTTT.

The rearrangement uses TRBV6-2 or TRBV6-3 and TRBJ2-5; TRBD2 is a possible D gene (5 bases). Trimming took 5 bases from V and 8 from J, leaving 18 bases between them. The CDR3 is 14 residues long. Germline V gene data show CDR1 as MNHEY and CDR2 as SVGEGT. This CDR3 reads CASSQPDYPGTQYF. The CDR3 DNA reads as TGTGCCAGCAGTCAACCCGACTACCCAGGAACCCAGTACTTC.

This chain uses TRBV30 with TRBJ2-7; D ambiguous. CDR3 length: 14 amino acids. The germline V gene has CDR1 GTSNPN and CDR2 SVGIG (reference sequence). V was pared by 3 bases and J by 2 bases, with 14 bases between. The CDR3 region is CAWSELELAYEQYF. The CDR3 bases are TGTGCCTGGAGCGAGCTAGAACTCGCCTACGAGCAGTACTTC.

The chain has TRBV7-9 and TRBJ1-6; perhaps TRBD1 as D (6 bases). The V end lost 1 base, the J end lost 5 bases, and 9 bases lay between the germline ends. The germline V gene has CDR1 SEHNR and CDR2 FQNEAQ (reference sequence). The CDR3 totals 15 residues. The CDR3 DNA follows: TGTGCCAGCAGCTTAGGACAGGCGAATAATTCACCCCTCCACTTT. Amino acid sequence: CASSLGQANNSPLHF.

CDR3 residues: CASSLYQGDGYGYTF. The CDR3 nucleotides are TGTGCCAGCAGTTTATACCAGGGGGATGGCTATGGCTACACCTTC. This rearrangement joins TRBV28 to TRBJ1-2; 7 bases align to TRBD1. The V gene end was trimmed by 1 base and the J gene end by 4 bases; junction bases not matched to a gene: 6. The CDR3 contains 15 residues. In germline, CDR1 is MDHEN, CDR2 SYDVKM.

V and J are TRBV7-2 and TRBJ1-5; perhaps TRBD1 as D (6 bases). The germline V gene encodes CDR1 SGHTA and CDR2 FQGNSA. CDR3 length: 15 amino acids. Between the trimmed V and J ends, which lost 2 bases and 1 base, there was a span of 9 bases. CDR3 DNA sequence: TGTGCCAGCAGCTTAACAGGGAAGAGCAATCAGCCCCAGCATTTT. This encodes CASSLTGKSNQPQHF.

This clone was found once. This chain joins TRBV14 and TRBJ2-3; D might be TRBD1 (7 bases). Trimming cost V 8 bases and J 0 bases, with 15 bases left between them. The CDR3 contains 15 residues. Germline V gene data show CDR1 as SGHDN and CDR2 as FVKESK. DNA for the CDR3: TGTGCCAGCGCCCAGGGGGGAGCTAGCACAGATACGCAGTATTTT. It specifies CASAQGGASTDTQYF.

This chain joins TRBV3-1 (or the pseudogene TRBV3-2) and TRBJ2-1, with TRBD2 as a possible D gene (6 bases). Germline lookup yields CDR1 LGHDT and CDR2 YNNKEL (reference sequence). This CDR3 has 14 amino acids. The V gene lost 1 base and the J gene lost 5 bases, with 9 bases spanning the gap. In DNA form, the CDR3 reads TGTGCCAGCAGCCAAGGACTAGATAACAATGAGCAGTTCTTC. As protein: CASSQGLDNNEQFF.